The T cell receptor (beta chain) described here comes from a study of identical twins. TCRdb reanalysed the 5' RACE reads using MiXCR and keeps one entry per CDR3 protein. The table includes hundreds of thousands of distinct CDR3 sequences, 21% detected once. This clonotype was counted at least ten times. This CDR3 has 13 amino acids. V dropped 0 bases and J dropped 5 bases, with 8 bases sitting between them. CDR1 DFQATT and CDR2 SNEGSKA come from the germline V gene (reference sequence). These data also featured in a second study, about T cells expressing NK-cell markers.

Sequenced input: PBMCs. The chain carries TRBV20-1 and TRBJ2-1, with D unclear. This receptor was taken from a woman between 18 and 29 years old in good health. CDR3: CSARDTLNNEQFF. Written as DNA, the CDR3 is TGCAGTGCTAGAGATACACTAAACAATGAGCAGTTCTTC.